This TCR beta chain was obtained from a study of identical twins. The study, taken as a whole, reports: Twins shared out-of-frame alpha sequences with excess low generation probability. The conclusions drew on cross-sectional statistical analysis instead of tracking the same donors. While abundant cord blood beta clonotypes carried fewer insertions, memory repertoires showed no such pattern.

The germline gives CDR1 LGHNT, CDR2 FRNRAP. The CDR3 is 21 residues long. The J segment lost 5 bases and the V segment lost 0 bases, leaving 24 bases of the junction unmatched. In TCRdb, the 5' RACE reads were re-called with MiXCR into one record per CDR3 protein. The data show about 280,000 distinct CDR3 sequences, with around 8.8% seen just once and about 2.1% held by the top ten. Worth noting for this clonotype: Its specificity is not known.

A further study also used this sample, focusing on yellow fever vaccine responses in identical twins.

The sequenced material came from memory (CD45RO+) T cells sorted from blood. This clonotype was sampled from a woman younger than 30 in good health. The chain joins TRBV12-5 to TRBJ2-5, with 7 bases identical to TRBD2. Written as DNA, the CDR3 is TGTGCTAGTGGTTTGGTAATTCGAGGTCTAGCGGAACCTTTTCTCCCGGAGACCCAGTACTTC. Protein product: CASGLVIRGLAEPFLPETQYF.